The rows below give T cell receptor beta chains drawn from one sample of a study of control samples from healthy donors and cancer patients. Clones were read by immunoSEQ multiplex PCR, and TCRdb kept only the in-frame ones, dropping some. The table has 94,000 or so clones, 84% seen once; the top ten hold under 40%. Sequencing was carried out using PBMCs. These receptor sequences come from a man between 70 and 80 years old with lung cancer. Both conserved end residues are part of each CDR3. The D gene is left open where the match is weak. Only some rows state a clone size, as once, few, many or a class for expanded clones.

D: TRBD2; size: .; V: TRBV11-1; J: TRBJ2-1; CDR3: CASSLEGLAGVNEQFF; DNA: TGTGCCAGCAGCTTAGAGGGACTAGCGGGGGTCAATGAGCAGTTCTTC
D: .; size: .; V: TRBV5-5; J: TRBJ2-7; CDR3: CASSVGGRGEQYF; DNA: TGTGCCAGCAGTGTGGGCGGGCGGGGTGAGCAGTACTTC
D: .; size: .; V: TRBV18; J: TRBJ2-5; CDR3: CASSPVVGLETQYF; DNA: TGTGCCAGCTCACCAGTAGTGGGACTAGAGACCCAGTACTTC
D: .; size: .; V: TRBV12-3/TRBV12-4; J: TRBJ2-7; CDR3: CASSLGPLEQYF; DNA: TGTGCCAGCAGCCTGGGTCCCCTCGAGCAGTACTTC
D: .; size: .; V: TRBV20-1; J: TRBJ2-7; CDR3: CSARDPYEQYF; DNA: TGCAGTGCTAGAGATCCCTACGAGCAGTACTTC
D: .; size: .; V: TRBV6-2/TRBV6-3; J: TRBJ1-5; CDR3: CASSYLRGQLYNQPQHF; DNA: TGTGCCAGCAGTTACCTTCGCGGACAGCTTTACAATCAGCCCCAGCATTTT
D: TRBD1; size: .; V: TRBV27; J: TRBJ1-2; CDR3: CASSLSTGTVGYTF; DNA: TGTGCCAGCAGTTTATCGACTGGGACAGTAGGCTACACCTTC
D: TRBD1; size: once; V: TRBV28; J: TRBJ1-6; CDR3: CATDPSRGNSPLHF; DNA: TGTGCCACCGACCCCTCCAGGGGGAATTCACCCCTCCACTTT
D: .; size: .; V: TRBV19; J: TRBJ1-1; CDR3: CASSTKQGSTEAFF; DNA: TGTGCCAGTAGTACGAAGCAGGGAAGCACTGAAGCTTTCTTT
D: .; size: few; V: TRBV9; J: TRBJ2-1; CDR3: CASSVVGGMGYNEQFF; DNA: TGTGCCAGCAGCGTAGTTGGGGGAATGGGCTACAATGAGCAGTTCTTC
D: .; size: few; V: TRBV4-3; J: TRBJ2-7; CDR3: CASSQGRAGVYEQYF; DNA: TGCGCCAGCAGCCAAGGAAGGGCAGGGGTCTACGAGCAGTACTTC
D: .; size: few; V: TRBV7-2; J: TRBJ2-7; CDR3: CASSHGSYEQYF; DNA: TGTGCCAGCAGCCATGGGTCCTACGAGCAGTACTTC
D: .; size: once; V: TRBV19; J: TRBJ2-7; CDR3: CASSIGTTASYEQYF; DNA: TGTGCCAGTAGTATAGGGACGACAGCCTCCTACGAGCAGTACTTC
D: TRBD2; size: few; V: TRBV3-1/TRBV3-2; J: TRBJ2-3; CDR3: CASSPRLAGGRNTQYF; DNA: TGTGCCAGCAGCCCCCGACTAGCGGGGGGTCGGAATACGCAGTATTTT
D: TRBD2; size: .; V: TRBV11-2; J: TRBJ2-3; CDR3: CASSLGLADTQYF; DNA: TGTGCCAGCAGCCTCGGACTAGCAGATACGCAGTATTTT
D: .; size: .; V: TRBV7-9; J: TRBJ2-3; CDR3: CASSPSRITDTQYF; DNA: TGTGCCAGCAGCCCATCAAGGATCACAGATACGCAGTATTTT
D: .; size: .; V: TRBV11-2; J: TRBJ1-4; CDR3: CASSFYIGEKLFF; DNA: TGTGCCAGCAGCTTTTACATCGGAGAAAAACTGTTTTTT
D: .; size: .; V: TRBV6-6; J: TRBJ2-7; CDR3: CASSYSGLSYEQYF; DNA: TGTGCCAGCAGTTACTCGGGCCTTAGCTACGAGCAGTACTTC
D: .; size: .; V: TRBV10-2; J: TRBJ1-2; CDR3: CASSESRGYGYTF; DNA: TGCGCCAGCAGTGAAAGCAGGGGCTATGGCTACACCTTC
D: TRBD2; size: .; V: TRBV24-1; J: TRBJ2-2; CDR3: CATSDPPGTSGGQMNTGELFF; DNA: TGTGCCACCAGTGACCCACCCGGGACTAGCGGGGGGCAGATGAACACCGGGGAGCTGTTTTTT
D: .; size: once; V: TRBV7-3; J: TRBJ1-1; CDR3: CASSAGTVNTEAFF; DNA: TGTGCCAGCAGCGCAGGGACGGTGAACACTGAAGCTTTCTTT
D: .; size: .; V: TRBV10-3; J: TRBJ2-7; CDR3: CAISELVSRSEQYF; DNA: TGTGCCATCAGTGAGTTGGTCTCGAGGTCCGAGCAGTACTTC
D: .; size: .; V: TRBV2; J: TRBJ2-2; CDR3: CASSLTGPPGELFF; DNA: TGTGCCAGCAGCCTTACTGGACCTCCCGGGGAGCTGTTTTTT
D: .; size: .; V: TRBV5-8; J: TRBJ1-3; CDR3: CASSLVTGSSGNTIYF; DNA: TGTGCCAGCAGCTTGGTAACGGGATCCTCTGGAAACACCATATATTTT
D: TRBD1; size: .; V: TRBV30; J: TRBJ2-2; CDR3: CAWRVGTANTGELFF; DNA: TGTGCCTGGAGGGTCGGGACAGCCAACACCGGGGAGCTGTTTTTT
D: .; size: .; V: TRBV19; J: TRBJ1-2; CDR3: CASSGQIKGGYTF; DNA: TGTGCCAGTAGCGGTCAGATTAAAGGTGGCTACACCTTC
D: .; size: .; V: TRBV3-1/TRBV3-2; J: TRBJ2-7; CDR3: CASSLSGLLDEQYF; DNA: TGTGCCAGCAGCCTTTCGGGACTCCTCGACGAGCAGTACTTC
D: .; size: .; V: TRBV29-1; J: TRBJ1-1; CDR3: CSVSDTRTEAFF; DNA: TGCAGCGTATCCGACACCCGTACTGAAGCTTTCTTT
D: .; size: once; V: TRBV10-1; J: TRBJ2-7; CDR3: CASSERAVSYEQYF; DNA: TGCGCCAGCAGTGAAAGGGCGGTCTCCTACGAGCAGTACTTC
D: .; size: .; V: TRBV2; J: TRBJ2-3; CDR3: CASSKELGADTQYF; DNA: TGTGCCAGCAGCAAAGAACTAGGGGCCGATACGCAGTATTTT
D: TRBD1; size: .; V: TRBV4-3; J: TRBJ1-4; CDR3: CASSQDSRGDEKLFF; DNA: TGCGCCAGCAGCCAAGATAGCAGGGGGGACGAAAAACTGTTTTTT
D: TRBD1; size: .; V: TRBV6-2/TRBV6-3; J: TRBJ2-5; CDR3: CASSFRQGVLTQYF; DNA: TGTGCCAGCAGTTTTAGACAGGGGGTACTGACCCAGTACTTC
D: TRBD1; size: .; V: TRBV5-1; J: TRBJ1-1; CDR3: CASSYGTAANTEAFF; DNA: TGCGCCAGCAGCTACGGGACAGCCGCGAACACTGAAGCTTTCTTT
D: .; size: .; V: TRBV19; J: TRBJ1-4; CDR3: CASTKRGTNEKLFF; DNA: TGTGCCAGTACTAAACGGGGAACTAATGAAAAACTGTTTTTT
D: .; size: .; V: TRBV30; J: TRBJ2-7; CDR3: CAWSVRPYEQYF; DNA: TGTGCCTGGAGTGTACGCCCTTACGAGCAGTACTTC
D: .; size: few; V: TRBV5-6; J: TRBJ2-3; CDR3: CASGTGWGTDTQYF; DNA: TGTGCCAGCGGAACGGGGTGGGGCACAGATACGCAGTATTTT
D: TRBD2; size: .; V: TRBV25-1; J: TRBJ2-5; CDR3: CASSAVGRGVETQYF; DNA: TGTGCCAGCAGTGCCGTGGGGCGGGGGGTAGAGACCCAGTACTTC